Shown below are 11 T cell receptor beta chains from a single sample sequenced in a study of T cells after posttransplantation cyclophosphamide. Sequencing was performed with immunoSEQ multiplex PCR; in TCRdb, only in-frame clones are kept and a portion is missing. The profile covers some 43,000 clones, none occurring a single time. The sequenced material came from PBMCs. The receptor set was obtained from a man in his forties in good health, CMV-negative, and a related stem cell transplant donor.

This clone showed up many times. The chain recombines TRBV7-9 with TRBJ1-1; tentative D call: TRBD1 (5 bases). The V end was cut by 5 bases, the J end by 0 bases, with 16 bases between. Per the germline V gene, CDR1 is SEHNR and CDR2 is FQNEAQ (reference sequence). The CDR3 totals 16 residues. The CDR3 DNA reads as TGTGCCAGCAGCCCCTCCGGTACAGGCCTGAACACTGAAGCTTTCTTT. Translating it yields CASSPSGTGLNTEAFF.

This clone was seen ten or more times. The J gene is TRBJ2-3, the V gene TRBV6-6, with a weak D call TRBD2 (6 bases). This CDR3 contains 16 residues. Germline loops: CDR1 MNHNY, CDR2 SVGAGI (reference sequence). Trimming removed 0 bases from V and 2 bases from J, with 12 bases in between. DNA for the CDR3: TGTGCCAGCAGTTACTCGCCTCCGGGGGTCACAGATACGCAGTATTTT. Amino acids: CASSYSPPGVTDTQYF.

This clone was recorded at least ten times. This sequence joins TRBV4-2 and TRBJ1-5; the D is unclear. Germline lookup yields CDR1 LGHNA and CDR2 YNFKEQ. The CDR3 sequence is 13 residues long. V lost 0 bases and J 4 bases, leaving 4 bases between the germline ends. This chain's CDR3 is CASSQDGNQPQHF. The CDR3 nucleotides are TGTGCCAGCAGCCAAGACGGGAATCAGCCCCAGCATTTT.

In its sample, this clone was seen many times. This chain joins TRBV19 and TRBJ2-1; TRBD2 matches at 12 bases. The CDR3 extends over 17 amino acids. Germline V gene lookup returns CDR1 LNHDA and CDR2 SQIVND (reference sequence). J gave up 6 bases and V 1 base, and 7 bases lay outside the gene matches. CDR3: CASSIGLAGGPSNEQFF. The CDR3 DNA sequence: TGTGCCAGTAGTATAGGTCTAGCGGGAGGGCCCAGCAATGAGCAGTTCTTC.

This clone was counted many times. The V call is TRBV7-2, the J call TRBJ1-5; D unresolved. Germline CDR1 reads SGHTA; CDR2 reads FQGNSA. The V end lost 1 base, the J end lost 4 bases, and 5 bases lay between the germline ends. This CDR3 has 13 amino acids. The CDR3 DNA follows: TGTGCCAGCAGCTTAGTACTAAATCAGCCCCAGCATTTT. Translating gives CASSLVLNQPQHF.

In its sample, this clone was seen many times. CDR3 sequence: CASSLYPGLGETQYF. DNA of the CDR3: TGTGCCAGCAGTTTATATCCGGGACTAGGGGAGACCCAGTACTTC. This chain connects TRBV27 to TRBJ2-5; 8 bases are a match to TRBD2. Germline V gene sequence: CDR1 MNHEY, CDR2 SMNVEV (reference sequence). V lost 1 base, J lost 5 bases, and 6 bases stayed unmatched. CDR3 length: 15 residues.

This clone was picked up many times. V usage is TRBV30 and J usage is TRBJ2-5, with D tentatively TRBD2 (6 bases). The V gene lost 0 bases and the J gene lost 4 bases, with 9 bases spanning the gap. CDR1 and CDR2 from the germline V gene are GTSNPN and SVGIG (reference sequence). The CDR3 is 13 amino acids. The CDR3 loop reads CAWSVGGGETQYF. The CDR3 DNA follows: TGTGCCTGGAGTGTCGGGGGTGGAGAGACCCAGTACTTC.

This clone was counted ten times or more. The chain couples TRBV9 to TRBJ2-2; D is perhaps TRBD1 (6 bases). There are 15 residues in the CDR3. V gave up 4 bases and J gave up 0 bases, with 10 bases separating them. Per the germline V gene, CDR1 is SGDLS and CDR2 is YYNGEE. CDR3 in DNA: TGTGCCAGCAGCCGACAGGAGCCGAACACCGGGGAGCTGTTTTTT. It translates to CASSRQEPNTGELFF.

This clone showed up many times. This chain connects TRBV28 to TRBJ1-1, with TRBD1 identical over 7 bases. The CDR3 runs to 11 residues. Per germline, CDR1 MDHEN and CDR2 SYDVKM. V gave up 11 bases and J gave up 6 bases; unmatched junction bases: 6. CDR3 sequence (DNA): TGTGCCGGTGGACAGGCCCCTGAAGCTTTCTTT. Translating it yields CAGGQAPEAFF.

This clone was found many times. V usage is TRBV2 and J usage is TRBJ2-1; 8 bases fit TRBD1. The V gene's germline CDR1 is SNHLY and CDR2 FYNNEI. The ends lost 5 bases at V and 0 bases at J; junction bases unmatched: 3. The CDR3 has 15 residues. DNA for the CDR3: TGTGCCAGCAGTTACACAGGGGGCTCCTACAATGAGCAGTTCTTC. Residues: CASSYTGGSYNEQFF.

This clone was recorded at least ten times. The J gene is TRBJ2-3, the V gene TRBV12-5; 8 bases align to TRBD1. With V trimmed by 4 bases and J by 2 bases, 5 bases remained unmatched. The V gene's germline CDR1 is LGHNT and CDR2 FRNRAP. The CDR3 totals 15 residues. The CDR3 loop is CASGSGQGPTDTQYF. As DNA, the CDR3 is TGTGCTAGTGGTTCCGGACAGGGACCCACAGATACGCAGTATTTT.